The 8 T cell receptor beta chains reported below all come from one sample, sequenced in a study of siplizumab effects on memory and regulatory T cells. Sequencing was performed with immunoSEQ multiplex PCR; in TCRdb, only in-frame clones are kept and a portion is missing. The sample shows some 88,000 clones, just under 90% of them seen only once. Sequencing input: CD4+ T cells sorted from blood. The receptors originated from a human donor in good health.

In its sample, this clone was seen once. This chain uses TRBV27 with TRBJ2-7; D tentatively reads TRBD1 or TRBD2 (5 bases each). Germline V gene sequence: CDR1 MNHEY, CDR2 SMNVEV (reference sequence). This CDR3 is built from 11 residues. Trimming removed 5 bases at V and 10 bases at J, with 12 bases between. The CDR3 is CASSRLGRQYF. For the CDR3, the DNA is TGTGCCAGCAGTAGGCTGGGACGTCAGTACTTC.

The chain employs TRBV28 and TRBJ2-1; TRBD1 matches 8 bases. The J segment lost 4 bases and the V segment lost 9 bases, leaving 8 bases of the junction unmatched. This CDR3 spans 14 amino acids. Germline values: CDR1 MDHEN, CDR2 SYDVKM. The CDR3 is CASYAGQAYNEQFF. CDR3 coding DNA: TGTGCCAGTTATGCGGGACAGGCTTACAATGAGCAGTTCTTC.

The CDR3 region has the DNA TGTGCCAGCAGTTATTATCGGGACGGACTCTATGGCTACACCTTC. Protein product: CASSYYRDGLYGYTF. The chain is built from TRBV6-6 and TRBJ1-2; D possibly corresponds to TRBD1 (5 bases). CDR3 length: 15 amino acids. V lost 3 bases and J 4 bases, leaving 15 bases between the germline ends. The V gene's germline CDR1 is MNHNY and CDR2 SVGAGI (reference sequence).

The J gene is TRBJ2-5, the V gene TRBV6-5; unclear D gene. Germline-derived CDR1 and CDR2 are MNHEY and SVGAGI. V was trimmed by 6 bases and J by 4 bases, leaving 6 bases between them. CDR3 length: 11 amino acids. CDR3: CASRGLETQYF. The CDR3 bases are TGTGCCAGCAGGGGGTTAGAGACCCAGTACTTC.

The genes are TRBV5-1 and TRBJ1-1, with a weak D call TRBD1 (6 bases). Germline lookup yields CDR1 SGHRS and CDR2 YFSETQ. V lost 4 bases to trimming and J lost 1 base, with 14 bases between them. CDR3 length: 15 amino acids. As DNA, the CDR3 is TGCGCCAGCAGCACAACCGGGACACAGAACACTGAAGCTTTCTTT. Amino acid sequence: CASSTTGTQNTEAFF.

The V and J genes are TRBV5-1 and TRBJ2-7, with a weak D call TRBD1 (6 bases). CDR3 length: 13 residues. Trimming removed 10 bases from V and 1 base from J, with 15 bases in between. CDR1 SGHRS and CDR2 YFSETQ come from the germline V gene. In nucleotides, the CDR3 is TGCGCCGCGCTCGCAGGGGCTTCCTACGAGCAGTACTTC. Translation: CAALAGASYEQYF.

V usage is TRBV9 and J usage is TRBJ2-5, with 9 bases aligning to TRBD2. CDR1 SGDLS and CDR2 YYNGEE come from the germline V gene. The V gene end was trimmed by 2 bases and the J gene end by 5 bases; junction bases not matched to a gene: 4. CDR3 size: 14 residues. CDR3 coding DNA: TGTGCCAGCAGCGTGGGGACTAGCAGGGAGACCCAGTACTTC. This sequence encodes CASSVGTSRETQYF.

The chain's CDR3 is CAISGDRNTEAFF. As DNA, the CDR3 is TGTGCCATCAGTGGAGACAGGAACACTGAAGCTTTCTTT. The chain has TRBV10-3 and TRBJ1-1; tentative D call: TRBD1 (5 bases). V shed 4 bases and J shed 1 base, with 7 bases lying between them. The CDR3 length is 13 residues. Germline assignment: CDR1 ENHRY and CDR2 SYGVKD.